Below are 15 T cell receptor beta chains sequenced from a single sample in a study of cytomegalovirus exposure and HLA in healthy donors (dated by TCRdb to about 2017). The library was produced with the immunoSEQ multiplex PCR assay. For the multiplex PCR, a mixture combining 60 forward primers for TCR Vbeta segments and 13 reverse primers for TCR Jbeta segments was used. TCRdb took this table from immuneACCESS and kept in-frame rearrangements with V and J called. Such tables lack part of the clones; where checked against another copy, unresolved V genes explain under half of the gap, and the rest is unexplained. The sample records about 98,000 clones, over 75% of which are singletons. The ten most abundant clones make up under 4.5% of the sample. The specimen sequenced was PBMCs. These receptors were taken from a female donor in good health and CMV-seropositive.

The chain links TRBV12-5 to TRBJ1-6, with D possibly matching TRBD1 (5 bases). The CDR3 has 15 amino acids. The germline V gene encodes CDR1 LGHNT and CDR2 FRNRAP. Trimming took 1 base from V and 7 from J, leaving 11 bases between them. The CDR3 region has the DNA TGTGCTAGTGGTTTGGAACCCCAGGGAAATTCACCCCTCCACTTT. Its translation is CASGLEPQGNSPLHF.

V is TRBV18 and J is TRBJ2-1; 7 nucleotides match TRBD1. Germline V CDR1 and CDR2: KGHSH, LQKENI. V lost 3 bases and J lost 6; bases outside the gene matches: 17. CDR3 length: 18 amino acids. The CDR3 DNA is TGTGCCAGCTCACCTCCACAGGGGTATAGAGGCCGTATCAATGAGCAGTTCTTC. It codes for CASSPPQGYRGRINEQFF.

CDR3 sequence (DNA): TGTGCCAGCAGCCGAGCGGGAGGGCTTGGCTACAATGAGCAGTTCTTC. Protein: CASSRAGGLGYNEQFF. V usage is TRBV14 and J usage is TRBJ2-1, with 10 nucleotides matching TRBD2. CDR1 and CDR2 (germline): SGHDN, FVKESK. The trim removed 4 bases at V and 3 bases at J, leaving 6 bases unmatched. This CDR3 has 16 amino acids.

With respect to this clone: Additional DNA sequences in this sample encode the identical CDR3. The chain combines TRBV7-2 with TRBJ2-3, with 7 positions matching TRBD2. The germline V gene encodes CDR1 SGHTA and CDR2 FQGNSA. J gave up 0 bases and V 2 bases, and 5 bases lay outside the gene matches. This CDR3 has 16 residues. Here the CDR3 reads CASSLLAAPSTDTQYF. DNA of the CDR3: TGTGCCAGCAGCTTACTAGCGGCCCCTAGCACAGATACGCAGTATTTT.

This clone was picked up a small number of times. This sequence joins TRBV29-1 and TRBJ2-1; D is possibly TRBD2 (7 bases). V was cut by 3 bases and J by 4 bases, with 16 bases left in between. The CDR3 sequence is 15 residues long. CDR1 is SQVTM, CDR2 ANQGSEA, per germline. The DNA for the CDR3 is TGCAGCGTTGAGGGGGGGCTAGTCGGTTACAATGAGCAGTTCTTC. Translating it yields CSVEGGLVGYNEQFF.

V usage is TRBV5-6 and J usage is TRBJ2-3; TRBD1 matches 8 bases. The CDR3 covers 17 residues. With 3 bases clipped from V and 3 bases from J, the junction kept 12 bases outside the gene matches. Per germline, CDR1 SGHDT and CDR2 YYEEEE. In DNA, the CDR3 is TGTGCCAGCAGCTCTCTCTCCGGACAGGGTTGGACAGATACGCAGTATTTT. It translates to CASSSLSGQGWTDTQYF.

This clone was seen a few times. The V gene is TRBV2, the J gene TRBJ1-1; D might be TRBD1 (5 bases). The germline CDR1 and CDR2 sequences are SNHLY and FYNNEI. The V end lost 6 bases, the J end lost 7 bases, and 6 bases lay between the germline ends. The CDR3 spans 10 residues. CDR3 protein: CASRDIEAFF. The CDR3 region has the DNA TGTGCCAGCAGGGACATTGAAGCTTTCTTT.

This chain connects TRBV9 to TRBJ2-3; D ambiguous. In germline, CDR1 is SGDLS, CDR2 YYNGEE. V shed 0 bases and J shed 0 bases, with 11 bases lying between them. The CDR3 is 16 residues long. CDR3 sequence reads: CASSVGLTASTDTQYF. The CDR3 DNA reads TGTGCCAGCAGCGTAGGCCTTACTGCTAGCACAGATACGCAGTATTTT.

The chain uses TRBV4-1 and TRBJ2-1, with D perhaps TRBD2 (6 bases). Germline V lookup: CDR1 MGHRA, CDR2 YSYEKL. The CDR3 is 14 residues long. V lost 2 bases to trimming and J lost 9 bases, with 14 bases between them. CDR3 amino acids: CASSQPGTRTEQFF. The DNA of the CDR3 is TGCGCCAGCAGCCAACCAGGGACTCGCACTGAGCAGTTCTTC.

This rearrangement joins TRBV7-9 to TRBJ2-7; maybe TRBD1 (6 bases). V dropped 10 bases and J dropped 5 bases, with 21 bases sitting between them. CDR1 SEHNR and CDR2 FQNEAQ come from the germline V gene (reference sequence). The CDR3 covers 14 residues. The CDR3 sequence: CANGTGTRSHEQYF. The CDR3 DNA reads TGTGCCAACGGGACCGGGACACGGAGCCACGAGCAGTACTTC.

In DNA, the CDR3 is TGTGCCAGCAGTAATTACGGGGATCAAGCTTTCTTT. It translates to CASSNYGDQAFF. V gene TRBV6-5 combines with J gene TRBJ1-1; D is uncertain. CDR3 length: 12 amino acids. Germline assignment: CDR1 MNHEY and CDR2 SVGAGI. V was pared by 5 bases and J by 9 bases, with 13 bases between.

Here the CDR3 DNA reads TGCGCCAGCAGCCTTCTAATAGCTAGCGGGAGGACCACCAATGAGCAGTTCTTC. Encoded protein: CASSLLIASGRTTNEQFF. V gene TRBV4-1 combines with J gene TRBJ2-1, with TRBD2 matching 11 bases. V was pared by 4 bases and J by 6 bases, with 14 bases of the junction left unmatched. The CDR3 runs 18 residues. The germline V gene encodes CDR1 MGHRA and CDR2 YSYEKL.

This clone was seen a few times. V usage is TRBV7-9 and J usage is TRBJ1-5; D may be TRBD1 (5 bases). The CDR3 covers 15 residues. The germline CDR1 and CDR2 sequences are SEHNR and FQNEAQ (reference sequence). Trimming stripped 1 base from V and 4 bases from J, with 11 bases between. In nucleotides, the CDR3 is TGTGCCAGCAGCTTAGGGCAGGGTAGAAATCAGCCCCAGCATTTT. Translation gives CASSLGQGRNQPQHF.

The J gene is TRBJ1-1, the V gene TRBV19; TRBD1 matches 10 bases. The ends lost 8 bases at V and 4 bases at J; junction bases unmatched: 19. The CDR3 extends over 18 amino acids. Germline lookup yields CDR1 LNHDA and CDR2 SQIVND (reference sequence). CDR3 in amino acids: CASGHPGTGDHVGTEAFF. Written as DNA, the CDR3 is TGTGCCAGTGGCCACCCCGGGACAGGGGATCACGTGGGCACTGAAGCTTTCTTT.

The chain has TRBV2 and TRBJ2-7; maybe TRBD2 (5 bases). Looked up from germline, CDR1 is SNHLY and CDR2 is FYNNEI. The CDR3 is made up of 15 amino acids. V was shortened by 5 bases and J by 3 bases, with 17 bases between the two germline ends. CDR3 coding DNA: TGTGCCAGCAGTCTGGACGGGGATGGGCTCTACGAGCAGTACTTC. Its protein product is CASSLDGDGLYEQYF.